Presented here are 6 T cell receptor beta chains from one specimen sequenced in a study of shared clonotypes between healthy human individuals (dated by TCRdb to 2019 to 2021). The library relied on the immunoSEQ multiplex PCR assay. Here the immuneACCESS table is served through TCRdb, limited to in-frame sequences with V and J called. Missing clones are a known gap in these copies; in checked studies unresolved V genes cover under half, and the rest lacks a known reason. Counted in this sample were 950,000 to 1,300,000 clones; around 74% of them appeared once. Approximately 1.5% of the sample is in the top ten clones. The sequenced sample consisted of memory CD4+ T cells sorted from blood. The sample's cell subset or site label, decoded: CD45RA-negative fraction. These receptors originate from a man younger than 35 in good health.

V gene TRBV6-4 combines with J gene TRBJ2-1, with D perhaps being TRBD1 or TRBD2 (5 bases each). V lost 9 bases and J 7 bases, leaving 31 bases between the germline ends. The CDR3 has 18 residues. Germline lookup yields CDR1 MRHNA and CDR2 SNTAGT. The CDR3 sequence is CARYYRRGSRSSGNEQFF. The CDR3 nucleotides read TGTGCCAGATATTACCGACGGGGCTCGCGATCGTCCGGGAATGAGCAGTTCTTC.

This sequence joins TRBV4-1 and TRBJ1-2, with D unresolved. CDR1 and CDR2 (germline): MGHRA, YSYEKL. V was trimmed by 1 base and J by 9 bases, leaving 15 bases between them. The CDR3 runs to 14 residues. The CDR3 loop reads CASSQADVLGSYTF. The DNA of the CDR3 is TGCGCCAGCAGCCAAGCTGACGTCTTGGGGAGCTACACCTTC.

The CDR3 DNA is TGTGCCAGCAGCTTGCCTGGGGGGCCGAACACTGAAGCTTTCTTT. Its translation: CASSLPGGPNTEAFF. V gene TRBV5-6 combines with J gene TRBJ1-1, with D possibly TRBD1 on 6 matching bases. Germline V gene sequence: CDR1 SGHDT, CDR2 YYEEEE. Trimming left V 1 base short and J 1 base short, with 11 bases between. This CDR3 spans 15 amino acids.

The genes are TRBV6-1 and TRBJ1-6; D may be TRBD1 (5 bases). The CDR3 consists of 17 residues. The germline V gene encodes CDR1 MNHNS and CDR2 SASEGT. V shed 2 bases and J shed 0 bases, with 11 bases lying between them. CDR3 sequence: CASSEPQGSSYNSPLHF. For the CDR3, the DNA is TGTGCCAGCAGTGAACCTCAGGGCAGCTCCTATAATTCACCCCTCCACTTT.

The V call is TRBV11-2, the J call TRBJ2-5, with 11 bases aligning to TRBD2. The end of the DNA fits TRBJ2-7 better, so the J call may be wrong. The CDR3 has 14 residues. CDR1 and CDR2 from the germline V gene are SGHAT and FQNNGV. CDR3 protein: CASSLGLAVYEQYF. The CDR3, as DNA: TGTGCCAGCAGCTTGGGACTAGCGGTCTACGAGCAGTACTTC.

This clone was counted between two and nine times. The chain links TRBV7-9 to TRBJ1-1; TRBD1 is a possible D gene (6 bases). V lost 4 bases and J 6 bases, leaving 18 bases between the germline ends. The CDR3 consists of 15 residues. Germline V lookup: CDR1 SEHNR, CDR2 FQNEAQ (reference sequence). CDR3 in DNA: TGTGCCAGCAGCTCCCACGACTCAGGGGTATCTGAAGCTTTCTTT. Translation: CASSSHDSGVSEAFF.